Listed below are T cell receptor beta chains from one sample, sequenced in a study of regulatory T cells in long-lasting Graves disease. TCRdb reprocessed the multiplex PCR reads via MiXCR and lists one record per CDR3 protein. The data hold hundreds of thousands of distinct CDR3 sequences, with roughly a fifth observed a single time. Source: peripheral blood mononuclear cells (PBMCs), taken when the disease was refractory, from a patient treated with antithyroid drugs. The receptor source for this set is a female donor with Graves disease. Both conserved end residues are part of each CDR3. D genes are given only for firm matches.

>TRBJ2-5|TRBV7-9|TRBD2|13
CAGGLAGQETQYF
>TRBJ2-7|TRBV4-2|TRBD2|16
CASSQVTSGRALEQYF
>TRBJ1-1|TRBV7-9|NA|16
CASSLEVGARNTEAFF
>TRBJ1-3|TRBV7-9|NA|11
CASSLSDTIYF
>TRBJ2-7|TRBV18|TRBD1|15
CASSPIRDRGTEQYF
>TRBJ1-2|TRBV29-1|TRBD1|15
CSVSPAGTGGYGYTF
>TRBJ1-1|TRBV7-2|NA|14
CASESADLNTEAFF
>TRBJ2-1|TRBV28|TRBD2|18
CASSLFLAGGTSYNEQFF
>TRBJ2-5|TRBV6-5|TRBD1|14
CASSYDRGVETQYF
>TRBJ1-1|TRBV20-1|NA|13
CSAPREANTEAFF
>TRBJ1-5|TRBV10-1|TRBD1|15
CATLRDRASNQPQHF